This TCR beta chain was found in a study of Ad26.COV2.S vaccination and SARS-CoV-2 variants. The sample's treatment: roughly 20 received Ad26.COV2.S at low or high dose, single or two shots; about 5 received placebo; per-sample allocation not given. At day 63 after the first vaccine or placebo injection, samples were drawn. Only in-frame clones appear in the TCRdb table, and some are missing; sequencing was by immunoSEQ multiplex PCR. The sample has more than 400,000 clones, 90% seen once. Trimming stripped 3 bases from V and 3 bases from J, with 5 bases between. The CDR3 has 12 residues. Study conclusions and caveats: Spike-specific TCR breadth was greater in vaccine than placebo recipients.

On this clone: The antigen is not known.

The source is a person aged 18-65 years who received the Ad26.COV2.S COVID-19 vaccine or a placebo. J is TRBJ1-2 and V is TRBV12-3 or TRBV12-4; tentatively, D is TRBD1 (5 bases). Here the sequenced sample was peripheral blood, taken in a trial of Ad26.COV2.S vaccine versus placebo. The CDR3 loop reads CASSLTDYGYTF. The CDR3 DNA reads TGTGCCAGCAGTTTGACAGACTATGGCTACACCTTC.